This TCR beta chain derives from a study of PD-1 blockade in classical Hodgkin lymphoma. About the research overall: Nivolumab dosing for patients was 3 mg/kg, administered intravenously every 2 weeks. Overall study findings and caveats: Newly diagnosed patients and complete responders had comparable diversity at baseline. The repertoire differences lack a defined cause, possibly disease activity or prior therapy.

Germline assignment: CDR1 MNHEY and CDR2 SVGAGI. This CDR3 spans 16 amino acids. Trimming cost V 0 bases and J 1 base; bases outside gene matches: 5. Assay: immunoSEQ multiplex PCR; the TCRdb copy retains only in-frame clones and omits some. The sample lists around 36,000 clones, about nine tenths occurring once. As to this clone: Its antigen remains unknown.

All patients experienced relapse after autologous stem cell transplantation, and brentuximab vedotin exposure was variable. Investigators isolated CD4+ T cells from thawed PBMCs through magnetic negative selection. This TCR came from a human donor with classical Hodgkin lymphoma. This chain connects TRBV6-5 to TRBJ2-5; TRBD1 aligns across 7 bases. The sequencing used CD4+ T cells from blood, collected at baseline. DNA for the CDR3: TGTGCCAGCAGTTACTCATGGACAGGATTCCAAGAGACCCAGTACTTC. It yields the protein CASSYSWTGFQETQYF.